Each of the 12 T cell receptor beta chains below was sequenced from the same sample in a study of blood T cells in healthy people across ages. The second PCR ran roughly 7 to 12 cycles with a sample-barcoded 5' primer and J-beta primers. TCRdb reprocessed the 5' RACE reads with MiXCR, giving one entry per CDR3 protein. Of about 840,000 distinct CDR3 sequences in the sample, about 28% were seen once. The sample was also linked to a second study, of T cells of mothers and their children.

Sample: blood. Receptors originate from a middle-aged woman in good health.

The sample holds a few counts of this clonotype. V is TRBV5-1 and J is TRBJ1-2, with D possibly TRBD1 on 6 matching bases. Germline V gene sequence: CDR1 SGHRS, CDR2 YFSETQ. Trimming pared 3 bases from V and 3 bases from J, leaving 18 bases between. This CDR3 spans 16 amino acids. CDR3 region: CASSSADRPGDYGYTF. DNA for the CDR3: TGCGCCAGCAGCTCCGCCGACAGGCCCGGAGACTATGGCTACACCTTC. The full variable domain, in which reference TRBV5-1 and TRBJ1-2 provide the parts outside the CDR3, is KAGVTQTPRYLIKTRGQQVTLSCSPISGHRSVSWYQQTPGQGLQFLFEYFSETQRNKGNFPGRFSGRQFSNSRSEMNVSTLELGDSALYLCASSSADRPGDYGYTFGSGTRLTVV.

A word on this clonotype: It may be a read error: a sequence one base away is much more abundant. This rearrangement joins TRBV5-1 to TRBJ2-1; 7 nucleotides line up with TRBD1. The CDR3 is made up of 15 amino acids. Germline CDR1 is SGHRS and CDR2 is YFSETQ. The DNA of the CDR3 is TGCGCCGGCAGCTACTCCGGGACAGACTACAATGAGCAGTTCTTC. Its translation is CAGSYSGTDYNEQFF.

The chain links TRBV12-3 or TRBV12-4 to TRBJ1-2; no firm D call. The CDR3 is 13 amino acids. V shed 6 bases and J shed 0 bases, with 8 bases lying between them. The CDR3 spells CASRQWTNYGYTF. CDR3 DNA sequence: TGTGCCAGCAGGCAGTGGACTAACTATGGCTACACCTTC.

The CDR3 nucleotides are TGCGCCAGCAGCCAAGCGGGAGGGCGGCGTACTGAAGCTTTCTTT. Translating it yields CASSQAGGRRTEAFF. The V gene is TRBV4-1, the J gene TRBJ1-1; no definite D call. The CDR3 totals 15 residues. V lost 1 base, J lost 5 bases, and 14 bases lay in between. Germline-derived CDR1 and CDR2 are MGHRA and YSYEKL.

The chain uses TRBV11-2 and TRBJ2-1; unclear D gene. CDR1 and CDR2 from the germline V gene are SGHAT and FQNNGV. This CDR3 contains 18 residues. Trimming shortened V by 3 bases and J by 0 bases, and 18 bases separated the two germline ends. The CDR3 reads CASSFLSSRADSYNEQFF. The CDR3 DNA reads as TGTGCCAGCAGCTTTCTCTCCTCGCGAGCCGACTCCTACAATGAGCAGTTCTTC.

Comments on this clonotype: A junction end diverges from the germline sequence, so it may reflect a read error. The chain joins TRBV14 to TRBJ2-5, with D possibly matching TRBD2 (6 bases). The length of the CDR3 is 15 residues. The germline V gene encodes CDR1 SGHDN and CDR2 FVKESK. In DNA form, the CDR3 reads TGTACCAGCAGCCAAGGAGGGACCATCCAAGAGACCCAGTACTTC. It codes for CTSSQGGTIQETQYF.

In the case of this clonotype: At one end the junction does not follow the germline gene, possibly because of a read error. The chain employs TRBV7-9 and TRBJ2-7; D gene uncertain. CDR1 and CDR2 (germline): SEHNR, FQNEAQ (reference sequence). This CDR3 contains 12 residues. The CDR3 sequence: CASSQTSYERYF. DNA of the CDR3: TGTGCCAGCAGCCAAACATCTTACGAGCGGTACTTC.

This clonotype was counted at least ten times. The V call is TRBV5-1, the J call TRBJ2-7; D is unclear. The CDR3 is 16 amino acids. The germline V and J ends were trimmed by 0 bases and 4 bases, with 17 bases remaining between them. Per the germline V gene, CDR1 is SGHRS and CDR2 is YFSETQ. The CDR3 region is CASSLEPGSKHYEQYF. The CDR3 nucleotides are TGCGCCAGCAGCTTGGAGCCCGGATCGAAGCATTACGAGCAGTACTTC.

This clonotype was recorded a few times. CDR3 loop: CSVVRGRQDNYGYTF. In DNA form, the CDR3 reads TGCAGCGTTGTCAGGGGACGACAGGATAACTATGGCTACACCTTC. This chain connects TRBV29-1 to TRBJ1-2, with TRBD1 as a possible D gene (6 bases). The CDR3 has 15 amino acids. Germline CDR1 and CDR2: SQVTM and ANQGSEA. The ends were cut back, 4 bases at V and 1 base at J, with 16 bases in the middle.

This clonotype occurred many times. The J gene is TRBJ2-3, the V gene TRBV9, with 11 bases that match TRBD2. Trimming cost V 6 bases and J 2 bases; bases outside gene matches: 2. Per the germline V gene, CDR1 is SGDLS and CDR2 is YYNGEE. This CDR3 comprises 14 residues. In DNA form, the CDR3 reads TGTGCCAGCAATAGCGGGGGGGCCACAGATACGCAGTATTTT. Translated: CASNSGGATDTQYF.

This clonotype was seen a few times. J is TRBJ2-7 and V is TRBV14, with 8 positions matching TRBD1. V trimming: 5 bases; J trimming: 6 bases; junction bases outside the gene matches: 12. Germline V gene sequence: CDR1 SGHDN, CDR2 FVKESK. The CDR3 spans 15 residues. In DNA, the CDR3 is TGTGCCAGCAGCACATACGGGACAGGTGGGGCCGAGCAGTACTTC. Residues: CASSTYGTGGAEQYF.

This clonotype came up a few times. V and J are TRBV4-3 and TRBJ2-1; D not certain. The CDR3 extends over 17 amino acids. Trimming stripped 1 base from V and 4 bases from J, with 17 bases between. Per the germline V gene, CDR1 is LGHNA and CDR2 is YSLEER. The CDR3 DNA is TGCGCCAGCAGCCAAGGCCCCATGACGTCCTTGTACAATGAGCAGTTCTTC. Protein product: CASSQGPMTSLYNEQFF.